Only one count was recorded for the clone carrying this TCR beta chain. Assay: immunoSEQ multiplex PCR; the TCRdb copy retains only in-frame clones and omits some. Here the sample spans tens of thousands of clones, more than 75% being singletons. These data originate in a study of blood T cell repertoires in COVID-19. The V gene's germline CDR1 is SGHDT and CDR2 YYEEEE. Trimming removed 4 bases at V and 8 bases at J, with 18 bases between. CDR3 length equals 14 residues. V and J are TRBV5-6 and TRBJ1-2, with TRBD1 as a possible D gene (6 bases). The receptor was isolated from a human donor in a cohort sampled during active COVID-19. The sequencing input was peripheral blood. The CDR3 coding sequence is TGTGCCAGCAGCACGAGGCAGGGGATGGGCGGCTACACCTTC. It is translated as CASSTRQGMGGYTF. Filled out from reference TRBV5-6 and TRBJ1-2, the complete variable domain reads DAGVTQSPTHLIKTRGQQVTLRCSPKSGHDTVSWYQQALGQGPQFIFQYYEEEERQRGNFPDRFSGHQFPNYSSELNVNALLLGDSALYLCASSTRQGMGGYTFGSGTRLTVV.